This T cell receptor beta chain stems from a study of cytomegalovirus exposure and HLA in healthy donors. Comment on this clone: Its cognate antigen is unknown.

PCR used 60 Vbeta primers and 13 Jbeta primers. The data were produced by immunoSEQ multiplex PCR, yet TCRdb's version contains in-frame clones alone and is incomplete. This table holds some 150,000 clones, 75% to 85% found once. V was shortened by 5 bases and J by 7 bases, with 17 bases between the two germline ends. The germline CDR1 and CDR2 sequences are SQVTM and ANQGSEA. The CDR3 is made up of 13 amino acids. Whole-study results and caveats: Later analysis found that TCR beta chains associated with HLA were more clonally expanded than other, equally common chains. Most of the CMV-associated TCR beta chains (in a later analysis) appeared to be HLA-restricted.

Specimen: PBMCs. This TCR was recovered from a man under 40 in good health and CMV-seronegative. The rearrangement uses TRBV29-1 and TRBJ1-2; D is perhaps TRBD1 (5 bases). CDR3 region: CSVKTVTLGGYTF. The CDR3 DNA reads TGCAGCGTTAAGACAGTAACCCTCGGTGGCTACACCTTC. Looking up the rest from reference TRBV29-1 and TRBJ1-2 gives the full variable domain: SAVISQKPSRDICQRGTSLTIQCQVDSQVTMMFWYRQQPGQSLTLIATANQGSEATYESGFVIDKFPISRPNLTFSTLTVSNMSPEDSSIYLCSVKTVTLGGYTFGSGTRLTVV.